Listed below are T cell receptor beta chains from one sample, sequenced in a study of blood T cell repertoires in COVID-19. Sequencing used immunoSEQ multiplex PCR; TCRdb keeps in-frame clones, though not all of them. The sample lists approximately 91,000 clones, about four fifths occurring once. The source material was peripheral blood. Receptors originate from a woman at least 80 years old with acute or convalescent COVID-19. The CDR3 runs from the conserved cysteine through the conserved F or W. The D gene is left open where the match is weak. A clone size is listed for some rows: how often the clone was seen (once, few, many), or a class if it is expanded.

CDR3 DNA: TGTGCCAGCAGCCACGCGGCGGGGGGCAATGAGCAGTTCTTC; CDR3 protein: CASSHAAGGNEQFF; clone size: NA; J gene: TRBJ2-1; D gene: TRBD2; V gene: TRBV7-3
CDR3 DNA: TGTGCCTGGAGTGCCCCCCTCGGGGGGCCCTCCGACAATGAGCAGTTCTTC; CDR3 protein: CAWSAPLGGPSDNEQFF; clone size: NA; J gene: TRBJ2-1; D gene: NA; V gene: TRBV30
CDR3 DNA: TGTGCCAGCAGTTACCCAAGGGCCTCAGGGAATGAGCAGTTCTTC; CDR3 protein: CASSYPRASGNEQFF; clone size: NA; J gene: TRBJ2-1; D gene: NA; V gene: TRBV6-2/TRBV6-3
CDR3 DNA: TGTGCCAGCAGCTTGGACGGGAATGGCTACACCTTC; CDR3 protein: CASSLDGNGYTF; clone size: NA; J gene: TRBJ1-2; D gene: NA; V gene: TRBV5-8
CDR3 DNA: TGTGCCAGCAGTCCCTCTGGGAGTGTAGCTTTCTTT; CDR3 protein: CASSPSGSVAFF; clone size: NA; J gene: TRBJ1-1; D gene: NA; V gene: TRBV6-5
CDR3 DNA: TGTGCCAGCAGCTTGGTGGCGGGGTCCCTGGGAGGGGCCAACGTCCTGACTTTC; CDR3 protein: CASSLVAGSLGGANVLTF; clone size: few; J gene: TRBJ2-6; D gene: NA; V gene: TRBV5-5
CDR3 DNA: TGTGCCAGCAGTCAGGGGGGAGACTACGAGCAGTACTTC; CDR3 protein: CASSQGGDYEQYF; clone size: NA; J gene: TRBJ2-7; D gene: NA; V gene: TRBV6-2/TRBV6-3
CDR3 DNA: TGTGCCAGCAGCCCCGTTGGACTCGGTACGCAGTATTTT; CDR3 protein: CASSPVGLGTQYF; clone size: large; J gene: TRBJ2-3; D gene: NA; V gene: TRBV9
CDR3 DNA: TGTGCCAGCAGTGAACGAGACAGACGGACTGAAGCTTTCTTT; CDR3 protein: CASSERDRRTEAFF; clone size: NA; J gene: TRBJ1-1; D gene: NA; V gene: TRBV6-1
CDR3 DNA: TGTGCCAGCTCCGCCGGGACAGCCTATCACAATGAGCAGTTCTTC; CDR3 protein: CASSAGTAYHNEQFF; clone size: many; J gene: TRBJ2-1; D gene: TRBD1; V gene: TRBV11-2
CDR3 DNA: TGTGCCATCGGGCAGGGAGAGGGGGATGAGCAGTTCTTC; CDR3 protein: CAIGQGEGDEQFF; clone size: NA; J gene: TRBJ2-1; D gene: NA; V gene: TRBV10-3
CDR3 DNA: TGCGCCAGCAGCCAAGCGATGGGACAGAGCATTTACGAGCAGTACTTC; CDR3 protein: CASSQAMGQSIYEQYF; clone size: NA; J gene: TRBJ2-7; D gene: TRBD1; V gene: TRBV4-1
CDR3 DNA: TGTGCCAGCGGTGGGACTGGACGAGAGCAGTACTTC; CDR3 protein: CASGGTGREQYF; clone size: once; J gene: TRBJ2-7; D gene: NA; V gene: TRBV28
CDR3 DNA: TGTGCCAGCAGCTTAGGGGACAGTTTGAACACTGAAGCTTTCTTT; CDR3 protein: CASSLGDSLNTEAFF; clone size: NA; J gene: TRBJ1-1; D gene: TRBD1; V gene: TRBV7-9
CDR3 DNA: TGCAGCGTTTGTTGGTCCCGCGTGACTGAAGCTTTCTTT; CDR3 protein: CSVCWSRVTEAFF; clone size: NA; J gene: TRBJ1-1; D gene: NA; V gene: TRBV29-1
CDR3 DNA: TGTGCCCTCAGGTCGTCCTACAATGAGCAGTTCTTC; CDR3 protein: CALRSSYNEQFF; clone size: once; J gene: TRBJ2-1; D gene: NA; V gene: TRBV28
CDR3 DNA: TGCGCCAGCAGCTTCCCTCAGGCGGGGGAGCTGTTTTTT; CDR3 protein: CASSFPQAGELFF; clone size: NA; J gene: TRBJ2-2; D gene: NA; V gene: TRBV5-1
CDR3 DNA: TGTGCCAGTAGTATTATGCAGGGGGATTATGGCTACACCTTC; CDR3 protein: CASSIMQGDYGYTF; clone size: NA; J gene: TRBJ1-2; D gene: TRBD1; V gene: TRBV19
CDR3 DNA: TGTGCCAGCAGTGAATTCGGGCAGGGGAACTACGAGCAGTACTTC; CDR3 protein: CASSEFGQGNYEQYF; clone size: few; J gene: TRBJ2-7; D gene: NA; V gene: TRBV6-1
CDR3 DNA: TGTGCCAGCAGTACACGACTAGCGGGGGCCCAAGAGACCCAGTACTTC; CDR3 protein: CASSTRLAGAQETQYF; clone size: NA; J gene: TRBJ2-5; D gene: TRBD2; V gene: TRBV27
CDR3 DNA: TGTGCCATCAGTGAGTCGAGGACAGGCCTCAGCAATCAGCCCCAGCATTTT; CDR3 protein: CAISESRTGLSNQPQHF; clone size: NA; J gene: TRBJ1-5; D gene: TRBD1; V gene: TRBV10-3
CDR3 DNA: TGTGCCAGCAGTTTACCCCCCAGGGCGGGAGGGGGAGAGACCCAGTACTTC; CDR3 protein: CASSLPPRAGGGETQYF; clone size: NA; J gene: TRBJ2-5; D gene: TRBD2; V gene: TRBV28
CDR3 DNA: TGTGCCAGTAGTGACGGCAGGGGGCTAGCCAAAAACATTCAGTACTTC; CDR3 protein: CASSDGRGLAKNIQYF; clone size: NA; J gene: TRBJ2-4; D gene: TRBD1; V gene: TRBV19
CDR3 DNA: TGTGCCAGCAGCCACGAACAGGGCTACGAGCAGTACTTC; CDR3 protein: CASSHEQGYEQYF; clone size: NA; J gene: TRBJ2-7; D gene: NA; V gene: TRBV4-2
CDR3 DNA: TGTGCCAGCAGTGCAAGGACAGGAGGGTTGGAAAAACTGTTTTTT; CDR3 protein: CASSARTGGLEKLFF; clone size: NA; J gene: TRBJ1-4; D gene: TRBD1; V gene: TRBV2
CDR3 DNA: TGTGCCACCGCGACGGCCTCAGGGACAGATACGCAGTATTTT; CDR3 protein: CATATASGTDTQYF; clone size: NA; J gene: TRBJ2-3; D gene: NA; V gene: TRBV24-1
CDR3 DNA: TGTGCCAGTAGTGTCTTCACTACAGGGATGGATACGCAGTATTTT; CDR3 protein: CASSVFTTGMDTQYF; clone size: NA; J gene: TRBJ2-3; D gene: NA; V gene: TRBV19
CDR3 DNA: TGTGCCAGCAGTTCAGGCAGGGGGCTCGGTGGCGATCAGCCCCAGCATTTT; CDR3 protein: CASSSGRGLGGDQPQHF; clone size: NA; J gene: TRBJ1-5; D gene: TRBD1; V gene: TRBV6-2/TRBV6-3
CDR3 DNA: TGTGCCAGCAGCCCCAGGGACAGGGGGACCACTGAAGCTTTCTTT; CDR3 protein: CASSPRDRGTTEAFF; clone size: NA; J gene: TRBJ1-1; D gene: TRBD1; V gene: TRBV7-2
CDR3 DNA: TGTGCCAGTAGTATGGGACTAGCGGGAGGGTATGAGCAGTTCTTC; CDR3 protein: CASSMGLAGGYEQFF; clone size: NA; J gene: TRBJ2-1; D gene: TRBD2; V gene: TRBV19
CDR3 DNA: TGTGCCAGCAGTGAAGCGTTGGGGAGGACTGAAGCTTTCTTT; CDR3 protein: CASSEALGRTEAFF; clone size: NA; J gene: TRBJ1-1; D gene: NA; V gene: TRBV6-1
CDR3 DNA: TGTGCCAGCAGCCCAGGACTAGCGGAAGGGGATGAGCAGTTCTTC; CDR3 protein: CASSPGLAEGDEQFF; clone size: NA; J gene: TRBJ2-1; D gene: TRBD2; V gene: TRBV7-9